This TCR beta chain was captured by sequencing in a study of shared clonotypes between healthy human individuals. General study points: In this cohort, only blood was sampled, and tissue repertoires likely differ. With few donors, the genetic and exposure-history diversity represented was limited. Compared with memory subsets, naive subsets generally had larger estimated richness.

The deep-level immunoSEQ assay was used. Sequencing used immunoSEQ multiplex PCR; TCRdb keeps in-frame clones, though not all of them. The sample shows roughly 2.2 million clones, roughly 93% of them seen only once. This CDR3 is 15 amino acids long. V lost 2 bases to trimming and J lost 1 base; unmatched junction nucleotides: 4. Germline V gene lookup returns CDR1 MDHEN and CDR2 SYDVKM. About this clone: Its matching antigen is unknown. Other nucleotide sequences in the sample specify the same CDR3.

This rearrangement joins TRBV28 to TRBJ2-7; TRBD1 agrees at 8 bases. Sequencing was done on a sample of naive CD4+ T cells from PBMCs. The subset denotes: CD45RA+ positively selected. The clonotype was recovered from a man between 18 and 29 years old in good health. Some clones in this sample may be carry-over from other donors' samples. CDR3: CASSLPGTGSYEQYF. The DNA for the CDR3 is TGTGCCAGCAGTTTACCCGGGACAGGTTCCTACGAGCAGTACTTC.